This T cell receptor beta chain was profiled in a study of blood T cell repertoires in COVID-19. About the study: The study drew acute and convalescent COVID-19 samples from the United States, Italy and Spain.

The germline CDR1 and CDR2 sequences are KGHSH and LQKENI. Trimming stripped 3 bases from V and 7 bases from J, with 13 bases between. The CDR3 is 15 amino acids. TCRdb's table, derived via immunoSEQ multiplex PCR, lists solely in-frame clones and lacks some. In the table there are 200,000 or so clones, roughly 90% of which are singletons. Sequenced input: PBMCs or T cells enriched from blood (not recorded which). V and J are TRBV18 and TRBJ1-6; D unresolved. The TCR comes from a woman between 18 and 29 years old who had recovered from COVID-19. The CDR3 nucleotides are TGTGCCAGCTCACCTCCTGGAGGTAACAATTCACCCCTCCACTTT. It codes for CASSPPGGNNSPLHF.